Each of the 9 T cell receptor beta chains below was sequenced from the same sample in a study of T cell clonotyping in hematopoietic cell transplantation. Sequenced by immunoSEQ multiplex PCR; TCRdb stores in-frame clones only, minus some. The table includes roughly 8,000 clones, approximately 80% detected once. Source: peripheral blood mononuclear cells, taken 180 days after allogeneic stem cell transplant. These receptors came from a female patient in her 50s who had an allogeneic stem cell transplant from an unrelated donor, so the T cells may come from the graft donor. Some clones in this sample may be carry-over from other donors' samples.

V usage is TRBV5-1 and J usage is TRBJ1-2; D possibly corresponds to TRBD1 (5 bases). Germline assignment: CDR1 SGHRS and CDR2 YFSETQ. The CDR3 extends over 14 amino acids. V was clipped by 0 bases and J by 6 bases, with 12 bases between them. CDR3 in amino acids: CASSLAWGSNGYTF. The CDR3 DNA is TGCGCCAGCAGCTTGGCATGGGGGAGCAATGGCTACACCTTC. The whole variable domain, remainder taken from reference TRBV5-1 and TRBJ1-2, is KAGVTQTPRYLIKTRGQQVTLSCSPISGHRSVSWYQQTPGQGLQFLFEYFSETQRNKGNFPGRFSGRQFSNSRSEMNVSTLELGDSALYLCASSLAWGSNGYTFGSGTRLTVV.

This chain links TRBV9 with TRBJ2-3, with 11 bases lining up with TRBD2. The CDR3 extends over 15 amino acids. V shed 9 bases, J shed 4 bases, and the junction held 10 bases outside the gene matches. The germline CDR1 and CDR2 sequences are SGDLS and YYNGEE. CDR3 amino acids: CATKAGTSGSDTQYF. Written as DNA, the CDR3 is TGTGCCACCAAAGCGGGGACTAGCGGTTCAGATACGCAGTATTTT.

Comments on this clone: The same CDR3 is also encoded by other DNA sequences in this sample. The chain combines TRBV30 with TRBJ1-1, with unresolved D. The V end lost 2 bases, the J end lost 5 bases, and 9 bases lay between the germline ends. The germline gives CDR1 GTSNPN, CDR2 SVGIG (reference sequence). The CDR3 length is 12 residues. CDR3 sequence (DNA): TGTGCCTGGAGTCCGGGTAGGACTGAAGCTTTCTTT. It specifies CAWSPGRTEAFF.

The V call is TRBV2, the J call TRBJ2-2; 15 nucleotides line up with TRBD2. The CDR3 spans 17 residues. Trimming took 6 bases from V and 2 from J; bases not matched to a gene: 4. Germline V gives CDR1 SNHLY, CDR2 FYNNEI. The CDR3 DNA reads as TGTGCCAGCAGGGGGGGACTAGCGGGGGGAAACACCGGGGAGCTGTTTTTT. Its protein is CASRGGLAGGNTGELFF.

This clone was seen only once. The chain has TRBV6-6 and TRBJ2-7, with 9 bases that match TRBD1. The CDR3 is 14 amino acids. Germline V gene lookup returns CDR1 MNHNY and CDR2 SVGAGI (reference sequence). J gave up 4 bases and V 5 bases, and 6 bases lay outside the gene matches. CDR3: CASSPGTGWYEQYF. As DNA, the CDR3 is TGTGCCAGCAGTCCAGGGACAGGGTGGTACGAGCAGTACTTC.

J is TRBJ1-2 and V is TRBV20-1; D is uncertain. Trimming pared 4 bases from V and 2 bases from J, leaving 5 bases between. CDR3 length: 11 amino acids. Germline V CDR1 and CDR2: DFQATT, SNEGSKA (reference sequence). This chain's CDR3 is CSATPNYGYTF. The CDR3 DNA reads TGCAGTGCTACTCCCAACTATGGCTACACCTTC.

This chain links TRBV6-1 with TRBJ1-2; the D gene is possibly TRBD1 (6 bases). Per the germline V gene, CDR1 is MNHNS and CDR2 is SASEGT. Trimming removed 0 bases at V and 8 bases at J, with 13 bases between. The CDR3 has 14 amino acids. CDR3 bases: TGTGCCAGCAGTGAAGCGACAGGTCTTGGAGGCTACACCTTC. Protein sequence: CASSEATGLGGYTF.

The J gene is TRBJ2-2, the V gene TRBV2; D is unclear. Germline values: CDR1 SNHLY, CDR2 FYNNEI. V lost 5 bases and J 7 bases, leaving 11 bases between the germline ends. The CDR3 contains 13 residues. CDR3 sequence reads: CASSWKIVGELFF. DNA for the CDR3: TGTGCCAGCAGTTGGAAGATTGTCGGGGAGCTGTTTTTT.

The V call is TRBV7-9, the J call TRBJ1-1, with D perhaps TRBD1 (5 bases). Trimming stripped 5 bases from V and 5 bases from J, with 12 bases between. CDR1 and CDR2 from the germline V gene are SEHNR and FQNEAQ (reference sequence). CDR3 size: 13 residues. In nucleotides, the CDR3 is TGTGCCAGCAGCGTCGAGGGGAGAACTGAAGCTTTCTTT. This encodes CASSVEGRTEAFF.